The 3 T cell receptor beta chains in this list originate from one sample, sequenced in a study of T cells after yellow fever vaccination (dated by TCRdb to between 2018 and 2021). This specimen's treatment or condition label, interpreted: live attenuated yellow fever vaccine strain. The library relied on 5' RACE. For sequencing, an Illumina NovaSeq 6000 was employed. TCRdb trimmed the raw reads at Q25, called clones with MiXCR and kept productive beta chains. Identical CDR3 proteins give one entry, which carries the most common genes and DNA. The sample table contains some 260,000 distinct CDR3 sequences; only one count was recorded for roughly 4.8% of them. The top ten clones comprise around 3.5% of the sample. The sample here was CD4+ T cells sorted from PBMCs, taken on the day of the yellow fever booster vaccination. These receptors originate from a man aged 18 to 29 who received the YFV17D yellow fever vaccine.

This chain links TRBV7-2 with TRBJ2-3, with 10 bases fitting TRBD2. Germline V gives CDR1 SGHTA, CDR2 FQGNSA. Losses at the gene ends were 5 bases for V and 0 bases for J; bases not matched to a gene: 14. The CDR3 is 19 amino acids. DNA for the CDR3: TGTGCCAGCAGCCCCCTTTCGGTAGCGGGGGGATCTAGCACAGATACGCAGTATTTT. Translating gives CASSPLSVAGGSSTDTQYF. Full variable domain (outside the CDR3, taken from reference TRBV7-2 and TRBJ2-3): GAGVSQSPSNKVTEKGKDVELRCDPISGHTALYWYRQSLGQGLEFLIYFQGNSAPDKSGLPSDRFSAERTGGSVSTLTIQRTQQEDSAVYLCASSPLSVAGGSSTDTQYFGPGTRLTVL.

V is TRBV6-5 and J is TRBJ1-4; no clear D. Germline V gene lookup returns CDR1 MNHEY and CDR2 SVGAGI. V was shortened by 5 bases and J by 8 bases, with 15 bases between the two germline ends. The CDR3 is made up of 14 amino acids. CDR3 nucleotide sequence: TGTGCCAGCAGTGGTCGAGGCCGCTCGGAAAAACTGTTTTTT. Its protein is CASSGRGRSEKLFF.

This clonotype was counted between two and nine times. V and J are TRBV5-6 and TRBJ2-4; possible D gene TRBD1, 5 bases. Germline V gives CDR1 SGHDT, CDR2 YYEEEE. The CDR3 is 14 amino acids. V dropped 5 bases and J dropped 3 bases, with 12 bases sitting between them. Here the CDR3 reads CASRDTWGKNIQYF. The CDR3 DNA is TGTGCCAGCAGGGACACCTGGGGCAAAAACATTCAGTACTTC.